The entry below gives a single T cell receptor beta chain sequence along with its context. CDR3 length equals 16 residues. Germline assignment: CDR1 SEHNR and CDR2 FQNEAQ (reference sequence). The data stem from a study of T cells expressing NK-cell markers. With the 5' RACE reads reprocessed, TCRdb shows one record per CDR3 protein and no DNA. The table for this sample gives about 160,000 distinct CDR3 sequences. The TCR was taken from a man aged 18 to 69 in good health. The V gene is TRBV7-9, the J gene TRBJ2-1; without DNA, the TCRdb call of TRBD2 cannot be checked. Material: blood T cells: a sorted CD56 or NKG2C T cell subset, CD4+ or CD8+ T cells, or bulk PBMC T cells (not recorded which). CDR3 sequence: CASSRYGGGAYNEQFF.